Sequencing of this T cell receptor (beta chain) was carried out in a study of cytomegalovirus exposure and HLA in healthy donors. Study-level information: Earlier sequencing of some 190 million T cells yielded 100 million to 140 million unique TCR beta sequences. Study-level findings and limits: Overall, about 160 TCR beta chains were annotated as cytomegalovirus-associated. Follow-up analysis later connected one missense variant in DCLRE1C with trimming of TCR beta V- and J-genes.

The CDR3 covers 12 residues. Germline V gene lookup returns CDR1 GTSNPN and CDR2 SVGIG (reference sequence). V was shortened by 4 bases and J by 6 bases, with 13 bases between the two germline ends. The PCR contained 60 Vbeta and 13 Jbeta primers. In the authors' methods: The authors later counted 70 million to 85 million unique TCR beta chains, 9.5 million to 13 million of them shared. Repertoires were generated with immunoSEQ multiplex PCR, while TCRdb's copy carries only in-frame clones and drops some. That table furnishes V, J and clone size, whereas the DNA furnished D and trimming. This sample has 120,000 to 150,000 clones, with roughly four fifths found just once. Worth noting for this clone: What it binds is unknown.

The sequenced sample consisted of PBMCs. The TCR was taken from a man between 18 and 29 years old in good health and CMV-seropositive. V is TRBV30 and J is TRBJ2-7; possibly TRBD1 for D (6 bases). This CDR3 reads CAWTGVSGEQYF. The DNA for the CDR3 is TGTGCCTGGACAGGGGTTTCGGGCGAGCAGTACTTC.